Shown below are 23 T cell receptor beta chains from a single sample sequenced in a study of blood T cells in healthy people across ages. The second PCR ran roughly 6 to 11 cycles with a sample-barcoded 5' primer and J-beta primers. MiXCR was run by TCRdb on the 5' RACE reads, yielding one entry per CDR3 protein. Seen here are hundreds of thousands of distinct CDR3 sequences, 40% to 50% observed once, and the top ten hold nearly 20%. Sequencing input: blood. These receptors all come from a man in his 60s in good health.

In regard to this clonotype: At one end the junction does not follow the germline gene, possibly because of a read error. The chain employs TRBV5-6 and TRBJ2-2, with D perhaps matching TRBD2 (6 bases). The length of the CDR3 is 14 residues. The germline V gene encodes CDR1 SGHDT and CDR2 YYEEEE. The CDR3 loop is CASSLRGNTGELFF. DNA for the CDR3: TGCGCCAGCAGCTTGCGGGGTAACACCGGGGAGCTGTTTTTT.

The chain employs TRBV20-1 and TRBJ1-2; perhaps TRBD1 as D (6 bases). V was trimmed by 2 bases and J by 5 bases, leaving 24 bases between them. Germline V CDR1 and CDR2: DFQATT, SNEGSKA (reference sequence). The CDR3 loop spans 17 amino acids. CDR3 sequence: CSARKRSQWDKAYGYTF. CDR3 DNA: TGCAGTGCTAGAAAGCGGTCACAGTGGGACAAGGCTTATGGCTACACCTTC.

The chain joins TRBV5-5 to TRBJ2-1; 11 bases agree with TRBD2. The germline V gene has CDR1 SGHKS and CDR2 YYEKEE (reference sequence). The CDR3 consists of 16 residues. Trimming cost V 1 base and J 4 bases; bases outside gene matches: 4. DNA of the CDR3: TGTGCCAGCAGCTTGTCGGCTAGCGGGGGGTACAATGAGCAGTTCTTC. Translation: CASSLSASGGYNEQFF.

The genes are TRBV30 and TRBJ1-1; maybe TRBD1 (5 bases). Germline V lookup: CDR1 GTSNPN, CDR2 SVGIG (reference sequence). CDR3 length: 13 amino acids. The V gene lost 2 bases and the J gene lost 1 base, with 8 bases spanning the gap. CDR3 protein: CAWSRGRNTEAFF. CDR3 nucleotide sequence: TGTGCCTGGAGTCGGGGGAGGAACACTGAAGCTTTCTTT.

This clonotype was counted between two and nine times. The genes are TRBV6-5 and TRBJ2-7; weak D call: TRBD1 (6 bases). The CDR3 consists of 13 residues. V was pared by 7 bases and J by 3 bases, with 13 bases between. The germline V gene encodes CDR1 MNHEY and CDR2 SVGAGI. This CDR3 reads CASTWGRGYEQYF. CDR3 DNA sequence: TGTGCCAGCACCTGGGGCAGGGGCTACGAGCAGTACTTC.

V and J are TRBV5-1 and TRBJ2-2, with 7 bases aligning to TRBD1. Germline lookup yields CDR1 SGHRS and CDR2 YFSETQ. Trimming took 2 bases from V and 1 from J; bases not matched to a gene: 14. The CDR3 runs 19 residues. CDR3 DNA: TGCGCCAGCAGCTTCAGGGGACAGTTACTGGGGAGGAACACCGGGGAGCTGTTTTTT. It specifies CASSFRGQLLGRNTGELFF.

This clonotype was detected a few times. V usage is TRBV4-3 and J usage is TRBJ2-5; TRBD2 agrees at 8 bases. The CDR3 is 15 residues long. V shed 3 bases, J shed 7 bases, and the junction held 10 bases outside the gene matches. Germline-derived CDR1 and CDR2 are LGHNA and YSLEER. CDR3 loop: CASSQDAGGARTQYF. CDR3 in DNA: TGCGCCAGCAGCCAGGACGCCGGGGGGGCAAGGACCCAGTACTTC.

The chain is built from TRBV7-9 and TRBJ1-1; D perhaps matches TRBD1 (6 bases). CDR1 and CDR2 from the germline V gene are SEHNR and FQNEAQ (reference sequence). This CDR3 has 14 amino acids. The ends were cut back, 3 bases at V and 1 base at J, with 9 bases in the middle. CDR3 loop: CASSFPGANTEAFF. As DNA, the CDR3 is TGTGCCAGCAGCTTCCCAGGGGCGAACACTGAAGCTTTCTTT.

The chain carries TRBV4-1 and TRBJ2-7; TRBD1 matches 8 bases. The trim removed 4 bases at V and 1 base at J, leaving 6 bases unmatched. Looked up from germline, CDR1 is MGHRA and CDR2 is YSYEKL. The CDR3 runs to 15 residues. The CDR3 reads CASSLGDRWSYEQYF. In DNA form, the CDR3 reads TGCGCCAGCAGCCTGGGGGACAGGTGGTCCTACGAGCAGTACTTC.

This clonotype was found a few times. V and J are TRBV5-1 and TRBJ1-6; a weak D match, TRBD1 (6 bases). This CDR3 contains 14 residues. Germline assignment: CDR1 SGHRS and CDR2 YFSETQ. V was pared by 4 bases and J by 9 bases, with 14 bases between. As DNA, the CDR3 is TGCGCCAGCAGCATCGGGACAACGGGTTCACCCCTCCACTTT. This gives the protein CASSIGTTGSPLHF. Full variable domain (missing parts from reference TRBV5-1 and TRBJ1-6): KAGVTQTPRYLIKTRGQQVTLSCSPISGHRSVSWYQQTPGQGLQFLFEYFSETQRNKGNFPGRFSGRQFSNSRSEMNVSTLELGDSALYLCASSIGTTGSPLHFGNGTRLTVT.

The rearrangement links TRBV20-1 to TRBJ2-1, with TRBD2 matching over 11 bases. The germline CDR1 and CDR2 sequences are DFQATT and SNEGSKA (reference sequence). After removal of 0 bases from V and 4 bases from J, the junction contained 5 bases not matched to a gene. CDR3 length equals 16 residues. The CDR3 spells CSARDRLAGRYNEQFF. The CDR3 nucleotides read TGCAGTGCTAGAGACCGACTAGCGGGACGATACAATGAGCAGTTCTTC.

The rearrangement uses TRBV13 and TRBJ1-6; tentatively, D is TRBD1 (5 bases). Germline CDR1 reads PRHDT; CDR2 reads FYEKMQ (reference sequence). CDR3 size: 15 residues. Trimming left V 2 bases short and J 9 bases short, with 14 bases between. The CDR3 is CASSLIRDGGSPLHF. The CDR3 DNA follows: TGTGCCAGCAGCTTAATACGGGACGGGGGTTCACCCCTCCACTTT.

This clonotype was observed once. The rearrangement uses TRBV12-3 or TRBV12-4 and TRBJ2-7; tentatively, D is TRBD1 (5 bases). V lost 5 bases and J lost 3, with 26 bases in between. This CDR3 contains 18 residues. CDR3 in amino acids: CASSPSGRDGAHRYEQYF. CDR3 DNA sequence: TGTGCCAGCAGTCCCTCCGGCAGGGATGGTGCTCACCGCTACGAGCAGTACTTC.

This clonotype came up a few times. The rearrangement joins TRBV7-2 to TRBJ2-5; 11 bases fit TRBD2. J gave up 4 bases and V 5 bases, and 21 bases lay outside the gene matches. The CDR3 consists of 20 residues. The germline gives CDR1 SGHTA, CDR2 FQGNSA. CDR3 residues: CASSRVWASGGPGLGETQYF. In DNA form, the CDR3 reads TGTGCCAGCAGCCGCGTTTGGGCTAGCGGGGGGCCAGGGTTGGGAGAGACCCAGTACTTC.

The V and J genes are TRBV12-3 or TRBV12-4 and TRBJ2-7, with TRBD1 matching 7 bases. The V segment lost 1 base and the J segment 3 bases; nucleotides outside the gene matches: 3. CDR3 length equals 14 residues. In DNA, the CDR3 is TGTGCCAGCAGTTTAGAGGACAGGCGCTACGAGCAGTACTTC. Amino acid sequence: CASSLEDRRYEQYF.

This chain connects TRBV5-1 to TRBJ2-1; tentatively, D is TRBD2 (5 bases). The germline CDR1 and CDR2 sequences are SGHRS and YFSETQ. Trimming took off 10 bases at V and 6 bases at J, with 26 bases between the two ends. The CDR3 has 16 amino acids. For the CDR3, the DNA is TGCGCCTGCACTCTGGCGTGGGCCGGGGAAGGCAATGAGCAGTTCTTC. Amino acids: CACTLAWAGEGNEQFF.

For this clonotype: One junction end does not reproduce the germline sequence, and a read error may be involved. V and J are TRBV29-1 and TRBJ2-1; possible D gene TRBD2, 6 bases. The CDR3 is 14 residues long. Germline V gene data show CDR1 as SQVTM and CDR2 as ANQGSEA. CDR3 DNA: TGCAGCGTTGACGCGGGACGGATATCCAATGAGCGGTTCTTC. As protein: CSVDAGRISNERFF.

This clonotype was counted only a few times. This chain joins TRBV3-1 and TRBJ2-7; D is undetermined. The J call could be wrong; TRBJ2-5 is a better fit for the DNA end. This CDR3 region has 11 residues. The V gene's germline CDR1 is LGHDT and CDR2 YNNKEL (reference sequence). Here the CDR3 DNA reads TGTGCCAGCAGTCTGGACCAGACCCAGTACTTC. Translated, it gives CASSLDQTQYF.

The genes are TRBV2 and TRBJ1-2, with TRBD1 as a possible D gene (5 bases). This CDR3 spans 13 amino acids. Trimming left V 4 bases short and J 4 bases short, with 10 bases between. Germline V gives CDR1 SNHLY, CDR2 FYNNEI. The CDR3 coding sequence is TGTGCCAGCAGTGTTGACAGAAGCTATGGCTACACCTTC. Amino acids: CASSVDRSYGYTF.

The chain links TRBV4-3 to TRBJ1-2; 7 bases map to TRBD1. This CDR3 has 17 amino acids. Per germline, CDR1 LGHNA and CDR2 YSLEER. After removal of 1 base from V and 8 bases from J, the junction contained 16 bases not matched to a gene. CDR3 in DNA: TGCGCCAGCAGCCAAGGACAGGGAATTCCTTTGATCGGGGGCTACACCTTC. Protein: CASSQGQGIPLIGGYTF.

The chain uses TRBV28 and TRBJ2-1; 9 bases match TRBD2. From germline, CDR1 is MDHEN and CDR2 SYDVKM. Losses at the gene ends were 5 bases for V and 6 bases for J; bases not matched to a gene: 8. This CDR3 is built from 15 residues. The CDR3 region has the DNA TGTGCCAGCAGTCCGTCTGCGGGGGGGACCAATGAGCAGTTCTTC. Protein: CASSPSAGGTNEQFF. The full variable domain, with the rest looked up from reference TRBV28 and TRBJ2-1, is DVKVTQSSRYLVKRTGEKVFLECVQDMDHENMFWYRQDPGLGLRLIYFSYDVKMKEKGDIPEGYSVSREKKERFSLILESASTNQTSMYLCASSPSAGGTNEQFFGPGTRLTVL.

The chain uses TRBV4-3 and TRBJ2-7, with 7 bases matching TRBD1. Germline V gene sequence: CDR1 LGHNA, CDR2 YSLEER. The CDR3 is made up of 15 amino acids. Losses at the gene ends were 0 bases for V and 6 bases for J; bases not matched to a gene: 8. The DNA of the CDR3 is TGCGCCAGCAGCCAAGATCCGGGTAGGGGGCGCGAGCAGTACTTC. Protein: CASSQDPGRGREQYF.

The chain recombines TRBV2 with TRBJ2-1; D might be TRBD1 or TRBD2, each matching 6 bases. The CDR3 length is 12 residues. CDR1 and CDR2 (germline): SNHLY, FYNNEI. The V gene lost 8 bases and the J gene lost 6 bases, with 11 bases spanning the gap. The CDR3 nucleotides are TGTGCCAGCTTGGGGGGCGGCAATGAGCAGTTCTTC. Amino acid sequence: CASLGGGNEQFF.